This T cell receptor (beta chain) came from a study of blood T cell repertoires in COVID-19. Study overall: Whether acute or convalescent, the COVID-19 samples came from the United States, Italy and Spain. Nucleic acid was either cDNA or gDNA, and it came from T cells, B-cell-depleted T cells, or PBMCs.

Some clones are missing from TCRdb's copy, which holds only in-frame ones; the method was immunoSEQ multiplex PCR. The sample consists of around 250,000 clones, about nine tenths of them appearing once. Germline V gives CDR1 SGHAT, CDR2 FQNNGV. V lost 6 bases, J lost 5 bases, and 20 bases lay in between. This CDR3 is 15 amino acids long. Participants were placed into cohorts based on the clinical history they reported. The TCR originated in a human donor in a cohort exposed to, infected with or recovered from COVID-19 (not recorded which). The donor label of this sample is uncertain. V and J are TRBV11-2 and TRBJ2-7, with D uncertain. The specimen sequenced was PBMCs or T cells enriched from blood (not recorded which). For the CDR3, the DNA is TGTGCCAGCAGGAGAGCGCACTCGAAAGCCCACGAGCAGTACTTC. It specifies CASRRAHSKAHEQYF.